In this sample, the clone carrying this T cell receptor beta chain turned up many times. Its antigen is unknown. Quantitative molecular-barcoded 5'-RACE generated the TCR beta libraries. In TCRdb, the 5' RACE reads were re-called with MiXCR into one record per CDR3 protein. The sample shows 150,000 to 200,000 distinct CDR3 sequences, 10% to 15% of them seen only once. Germline assignment: CDR1 SGHTA and CDR2 FQGNSA. V was shortened by 5 bases and J by 3 bases, with 23 bases between the two germline ends. CDR3 size: 17 residues. These data originate in a study of CD8 T cells in ankylosing spondylitis. Study results and caveats: There were earlier reports of some motif variants in reactive arthritis synovial fluid and blood. In ankylosing spondylitis blood, a motif of about 8 highly homologous TCR beta variants appeared characteristic. Disease-linked clones, CD8+, were relatively rare in peripheral blood.

The chain uses TRBV7-2 and TRBJ2-7; D might be TRBD1 (5 bases). Specimen: blood, either unsorted or a sorted T cell fraction (not recorded which). This TCR was sampled from a female donor with ankylosing spondylitis or in good health (not recorded which). The CDR3 reads CASSQSATVGLGYEQYF. The CDR3, as DNA: TGTGCCAGCAGCCAAAGTGCGACAGTGGGCTTGGGCTACGAGCAGTACTTC.